Sequencing of this TCR beta chain was carried out in a study of monozygotic twins with inflammatory bowel disease. The study, taken as a whole, reports: Relative clonotype sharing with others was diminished in IBD patients versus healthy twins, particularly with disease activity. On the inverse Simpson index, IBD patients scored lower for TCRbeta diversity than healthy co-twins.

Comment on this clonotype: Its antigen is not known.

The germline gives CDR1 SGHRS, CDR2 YFSETQ. There are 13 residues in the CDR3. From the 5' RACE reads, TCRdb lists one entry per CDR3 protein and no DNA. This sample's table has approximately 400,000 distinct CDR3 sequences. One blood sample of 2 to 2.5 ml was taken from each donor. This TCR was sampled from a human donor with ulcerative colitis or Crohn's disease, or a healthy co-twin of an affected twin (not recorded which). This chain joins TRBV5-1 and TRBJ1-1; the D gene TCRdb calls, TRBD1, cannot be checked with no DNA. Material for sequencing was blood. The CDR3 loop is CASKQGVNTEAFF.